A selection of T cell receptor beta chains follows, all from one sample in a study of PD-1 blockade in classical Hodgkin lymphoma. Assay used: immunoSEQ multiplex PCR; TCRdb lists only in-frame clones, some missing. Here the sample spans approximately 100,000 clones, approximately 90% being singletons. The sequenced sample was peripheral blood mononuclear cells (PBMCs), obtained before the second cycle of nivolumab. The receptors derive from a human donor with classical Hodgkin lymphoma. CDR3s include the opening cysteine and the closing phenylalanine or tryptophan. D genes are given only for firm matches. Where a row states a size, it is once, few, many or the class of an expanded clone; other rows omit it.

size	J	length	D	V	CDR3	DNA
NA	TRBJ1-4	17	NA	TRBV7-6	CASSSDGGRRTNEKLFF	TGTGCCAGCAGTTCTGACGGGGGGCGCAGAACTAATGAAAAACTGTTTTTT
once	TRBJ1-1	13	NA	TRBV5-6	CASRGNALTETFF	TGTGCCAGCAGGGGAAATGCCCTCACTGAAACTTTCTTT
NA	TRBJ1-1	16	NA	TRBV4-1	CASSQDPRGVDTEAFF	TGCGCCAGCAGCCAAGATCCCCGGGGGGTTGACACTGAAGCTTTCTTT
NA	TRBJ2-7	16	TRBD2	TRBV7-8	CASSLFRLAGQNEQYF	TGTGCCAGCAGCTTATTCCGACTAGCGGGGCAGAACGAGCAGTACTTC
NA	TRBJ2-2	15	NA	TRBV5-1	CASSLAPTATGELFF	TGCGCCAGCAGCTTGGCTCCGACAGCCACCGGGGAGCTGTTTTTT
NA	TRBJ1-2	14	NA	TRBV30	CAWSTGAQNYGYTF	TGTGCCTGGAGTACGGGGGCGCAGAACTATGGCTACACCTTC
NA	TRBJ2-7	15	NA	TRBV6-5	CASSYFWGPGYEQYF	TGTGCCAGCAGTTACTTTTGGGGGCCGGGGTACGAGCAGTACTTC
NA	TRBJ2-3	15	NA	TRBV15	CATSSHGQYTDTQYF	TGTGCCACCAGCAGCCACGGACAGTACACAGATACGCAGTATTTT
NA	TRBJ1-6	14	NA	TRBV5-6	CASSSRWASSALHF	TGTGCCAGCAGCTCGAGGTGGGCCTCCTCGGCCCTCCACTTT
NA	TRBJ2-7	11	NA	TRBV10-3	CAISDGGEQYF	TGTGCCATCAGTGATGGGGGGGAGCAGTACTTC
NA	TRBJ2-7	15	NA	TRBV28	CASSSPRATSYEQYF	TGTGCCAGCAGTAGTCCGAGGGCTACGTCCTACGAGCAGTACTTC
NA	TRBJ2-2	16	TRBD1	TRBV7-9	CASSFPGGPNTGELFF	TGTGCCAGCAGCTTCCCAGGGGGCCCTAACACCGGGGAGCTGTTTTTT
once	TRBJ2-1	13	NA	TRBV11-2	CASSQSSNNEQFF	TGTGCCAGCAGTCAAAGCTCTAACAATGAGCAGTTCTTC
NA	TRBJ2-5	15	TRBD1	TRBV4-2	CASSQSRDRVETQYF	TGTGCCAGCAGCCAATCCCGGGACAGGGTTGAGACCCAGTACTTC
NA	TRBJ1-5	15	NA	TRBV10-2	CASSESRQPNQPQHF	TGCGCCAGCAGTGAGTCAAGACAGCCAAATCAGCCCCAGCATTTT
NA	TRBJ1-1	14	TRBD1	TRBV6-4	CASSTDRGNTEAFF	TGTGCCAGCAGTACCGACAGGGGCAACACTGAAGCTTTCTTT
NA	TRBJ1-6	14	NA	TRBV10-2	CASSELYRALPLHF	TGCGCCAGCAGTGAGCTATACAGGGCCCTACCCCTCCACTTT
once	TRBJ1-1	14	NA	TRBV6-5	CASSYQGMNTEAFF	TGTGCCAGCAGTTACCAGGGGATGAACACTGAAGCTTTCTTT
NA	TRBJ2-1	14	TRBD2	TRBV19	CASSKRGSPGEQFF	TGTGCCAGTAGCAAGCGGGGATCACCCGGTGAGCAGTTCTTC
NA	TRBJ1-3	14	NA	TRBV28	CASSLFSGGNTIYF	TGTGCCAGCAGTTTATTCTCAGGGGGAAACACCATATATTTT
NA	TRBJ1-6	17	NA	TRBV7-2	CASSSRRGASYNSPLHF	TGTGCCAGCAGCTCCCGTCGGGGGGCCTCCTATAATTCACCCCTCCACTTT
NA	TRBJ2-3	15	NA	TRBV28	CASIETALGPDTQYF	TGTGCCAGCATCGAGACCGCGCTAGGGCCAGATACGCAGTATTTT
NA	TRBJ2-3	16	TRBD2	TRBV7-3	CASSPETSGGADTQYF	TGTGCCAGCAGCCCCGAGACTAGCGGGGGGGCAGATACGCAGTATTTT
NA	TRBJ2-1	16	NA	TRBV18	CASSNLQGSSYNEQFF	TGTGCCAGCTCAAATCTTCAAGGGAGCTCCTACAATGAGCAGTTCTTC
few	TRBJ1-5	15	NA	TRBV7-2	CASSLEAGENQPQHF	TGTGCCAGCAGCTTAGAGGCGGGGGAGAATCAGCCCCAGCATTTT
NA	TRBJ2-7	14	TRBD1	TRBV2	CASMGTGRTYEQYF	TGTGCCAGCATGGGGACAGGGAGGACATACGAGCAGTACTTC
NA	TRBJ2-1	13	NA	TRBV6-4	CASSGGDYGEQFF	TGTGCCAGCAGTGGGGGGGATTACGGTGAGCAGTTCTTC
once	TRBJ1-2	15	NA	TRBV7-2	CASSFTGEANYGYTF	TGTGCCAGCAGCTTTACAGGAGAAGCTAACTATGGCTACACCTTC
NA	TRBJ1-5	15	NA	TRBV27	CASSLSGWTDQPQHF	TGTGCCAGCAGTTTATCGGGTTGGACGGATCAGCCCCAGCATTTT
NA	TRBJ2-3	15	NA	TRBV9	CASSVFPASTDTQYF	TGTGCCAGCAGCGTATTCCCCGCAAGTACAGATACGCAGTATTTT
NA	TRBJ1-1	14	NA	TRBV7-9	CASSRLEGNTEAFF	TGTGCCAGCAGCCGCCTGGAGGGGAACACTGAAGCTTTCTTT
NA	TRBJ1-1	14	NA	TRBV2	CASMMGASNTEAFF	TGTGCCAGCATGATGGGGGCCTCGAACACTGAAGCTTTCTTT
NA	TRBJ2-2	15	NA	TRBV19	CASSMLQGRYGELFF	TGTGCCAGTAGTATGCTTCAGGGGAGGTACGGGGAGCTGTTTTTT
NA	TRBJ2-7	13	TRBD1	TRBV23-1	CANGGTGVYEQYF	TGCGCCAACGGCGGGACAGGGGTCTACGAGCAGTACTTC
few	TRBJ1-1	12	TRBD1	TRBV19	CASSQGAVEAFF	TGTGCCAGTAGTCAGGGGGCGGTTGAAGCTTTCTTT
NA	TRBJ2-1	12	NA	TRBV6-6	CASTGDLNEQFF	TGTGCCAGCACGGGGGACTTGAATGAGCAGTTCTTC
NA	TRBJ2-7	13	NA	TRBV5-1	CASSLVDLYEQYF	TGCGCCAGCAGCTTGGTGGACCTCTACGAGCAGTACTTC
NA	TRBJ1-1	14	NA	TRBV7-9	CASSQGDVSTEAFF	TGTGCCAGCAGCCAGGGTGATGTGAGCACTGAAGCTTTCTTT
NA	TRBJ2-6	16	NA	TRBV6-6	CASSPNGGSGANVLTF	TGTGCCAGCAGCCCGAACGGAGGGTCTGGGGCCAACGTCCTGACTTTC
NA	TRBJ2-3	16	NA	TRBV7-2	CASSFPLPGAGDTQYF	TGTGCCAGCAGCTTCCCACTACCGGGGGCGGGAGATACGCAGTATTTT
NA	TRBJ2-2	17	TRBD2	TRBV4-2	CASSHLRAGRVPGELFF	TGTGCCAGCAGCCATCTTAGGGCGGGGAGGGTACCCGGGGAGCTGTTTTTT
NA	TRBJ2-7	16	NA	TRBV19	CASSIGTGTGTYEQYF	TGTGCCAGTAGTATAGGTACCGGGACGGGAACCTACGAGCAGTACTTC